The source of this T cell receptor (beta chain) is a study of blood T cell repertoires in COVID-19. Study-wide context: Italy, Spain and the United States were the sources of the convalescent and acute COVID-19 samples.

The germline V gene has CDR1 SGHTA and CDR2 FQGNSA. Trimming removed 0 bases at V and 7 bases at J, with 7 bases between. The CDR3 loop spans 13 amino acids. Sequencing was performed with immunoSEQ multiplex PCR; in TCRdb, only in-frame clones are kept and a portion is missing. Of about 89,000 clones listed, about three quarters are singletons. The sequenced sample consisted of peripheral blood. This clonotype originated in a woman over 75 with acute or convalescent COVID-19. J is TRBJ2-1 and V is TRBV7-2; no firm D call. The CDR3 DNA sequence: TGTGCCAGCAGCTTAGCGCCCGGGAATGAGCAGTTCTTC. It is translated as CASSLAPGNEQFF. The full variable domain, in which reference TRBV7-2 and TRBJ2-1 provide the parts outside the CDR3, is GAGVSQSPSNKVTEKGKDVELRCDPISGHTALYWYRQSLGQGLEFLIYFQGNSAPDKSGLPSDRFSAERTGGSVSTLTIQRTQQEDSAVYLCASSLAPGNEQFFGPGTRLTVL.